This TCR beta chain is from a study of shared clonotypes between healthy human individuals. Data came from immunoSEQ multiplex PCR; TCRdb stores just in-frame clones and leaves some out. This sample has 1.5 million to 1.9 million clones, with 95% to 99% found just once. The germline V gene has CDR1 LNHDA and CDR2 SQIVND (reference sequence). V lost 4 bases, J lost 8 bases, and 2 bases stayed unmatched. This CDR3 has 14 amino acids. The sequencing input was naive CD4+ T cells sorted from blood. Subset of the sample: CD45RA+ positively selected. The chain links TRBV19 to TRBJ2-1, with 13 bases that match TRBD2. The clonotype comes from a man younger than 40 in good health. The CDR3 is CASSRTSGSHEQFF. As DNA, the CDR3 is TGTGCCAGTAGTAGGACTAGCGGGAGTCATGAGCAGTTCTTC.